This TCR beta chain is from a study of T cells in Graves' hyperthyroidism and ophthalmopathy. Findings and limits, study-wide: In the blood, most expanded thyroid clonotypes above 0.001 appeared as well.

Amplification of TCR beta CDR3 regions used RNA as the template. Primed by the HTBI set, a first-round RT-PCR was run on the TCR CDR3. TCRdb re-analysed the multiplex PCR reads in MiXCR, keeping a single row per CDR3 protein. This sample has over 500,000 distinct CDR3 sequences, with 11% to 15% found just once. Those with hyperthyroidism were 18 to 65 years old, newly diagnosed, and ill for under 2 months. The PBMCs had their origin in approximately 10 ml of fresh peripheral blood. The germline V gene has CDR1 SGHRS and CDR2 YFSETQ. V was pared by 2 bases and J by 3 bases, with 11 bases between. This CDR3 has 14 residues. In the case of this clonotype: The antigen remains unidentified.

The sequenced sample was blood. The receptor was derived from a woman aged 40 to 49 with Graves' hyperthyroidism. The chain is built from TRBV5-1 and TRBJ1-2; a weak D match, TRBD1 (6 bases). For the CDR3, the DNA is TGCGCCAGCAGCTTAACGGACAGTCACTATGGCTACACCTTC. This sequence encodes CASSLTDSHYGYTF.